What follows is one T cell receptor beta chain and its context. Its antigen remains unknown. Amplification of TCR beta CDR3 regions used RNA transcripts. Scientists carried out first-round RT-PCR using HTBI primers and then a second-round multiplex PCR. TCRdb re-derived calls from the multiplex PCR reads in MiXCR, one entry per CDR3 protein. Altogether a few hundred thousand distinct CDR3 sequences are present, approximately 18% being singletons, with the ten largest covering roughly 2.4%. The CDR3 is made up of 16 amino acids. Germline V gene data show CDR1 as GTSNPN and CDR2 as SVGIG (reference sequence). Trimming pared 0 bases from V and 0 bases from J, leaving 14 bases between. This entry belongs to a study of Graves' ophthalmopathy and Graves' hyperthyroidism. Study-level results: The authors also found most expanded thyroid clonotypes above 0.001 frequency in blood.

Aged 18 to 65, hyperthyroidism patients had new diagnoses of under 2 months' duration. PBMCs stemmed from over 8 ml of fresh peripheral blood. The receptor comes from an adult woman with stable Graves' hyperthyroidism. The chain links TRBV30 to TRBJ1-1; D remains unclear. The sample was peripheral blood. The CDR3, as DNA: TGTGCCTGGAGTGTACCACGGAGACTCATGAACACTGAAGCTTTCTTT. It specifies CAWSVPRRLMNTEAFF.